The clone carrying this T cell receptor (beta chain) appeared a few times. The data were taken from a study of T cell responses to AZD1222 COVID-19 vaccine. TCRdb keeps only in-frame clones here, not all; method: immunoSEQ multiplex PCR. Of about 150,000 clones in the sample, around 90% are singletons; the top ten hold roughly 2.9%. The CDR3 length is 15 residues. CDR1 and CDR2 (germline): KGHSH, LQKENI. After removal of 3 bases from V and 4 bases from J, the junction contained 4 bases not matched to a gene. The material sequenced was peripheral blood, taken on day 0 of AZD1222 vaccination. This TCR was sampled from an adult in good health. V and J are TRBV18 and TRBJ2-1; 9 bases line up with TRBD2. The CDR3 sequence is CASSPRTSDYNEQFF. Written as DNA, the CDR3 is TGTGCCAGCTCACCGCGGACTAGCGATTACAATGAGCAGTTCTTC. Full variable domain (outside the CDR3, taken from reference TRBV18 and TRBJ2-1): NAGVMQNPRHLVRRRGQEARLRCSPMKGHSHVYWYRQLPEEGLKFMVYLQKENIIDESGMPKERFSAEFPKEGPSILRIQQVVRGDSAAYFCASSPRTSDYNEQFFGPGTRLTVL.